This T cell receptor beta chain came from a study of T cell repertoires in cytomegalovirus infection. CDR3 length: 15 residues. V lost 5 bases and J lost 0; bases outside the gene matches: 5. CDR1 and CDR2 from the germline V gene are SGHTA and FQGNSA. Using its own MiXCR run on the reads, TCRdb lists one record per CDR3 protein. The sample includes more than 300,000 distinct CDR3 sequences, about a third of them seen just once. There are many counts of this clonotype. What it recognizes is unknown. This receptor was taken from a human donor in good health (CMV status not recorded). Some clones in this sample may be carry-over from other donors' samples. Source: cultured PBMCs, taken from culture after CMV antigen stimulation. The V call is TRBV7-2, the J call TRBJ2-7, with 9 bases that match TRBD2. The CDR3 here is CASSRAGGGSYEQYF. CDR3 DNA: TGTGCCAGCAGCCGAGCGGGAGGAGGCTCCTACGAGCAGTACTTC.